This T cell receptor beta chain appears in the sequencing data of a study of Graves' ophthalmopathy and Graves' hyperthyroidism. The CDR3 length is 12 residues. Per the germline V gene, CDR1 is MDHEN and CDR2 is SYDVKM. This clonotype was detected only a few times. Just one base apart from a much larger clone, this may be a read error. Amplifying from RNA transcripts, the study obtained TCR beta CDR3 regions. RT-PCR with HTBI primers came first, then second-round multiplex PCR. MiXCR was run by TCRdb on the multiplex PCR reads, yielding one entry per CDR3 protein. The sample yields approximately 460,000 distinct CDR3 sequences, around 15% seen once. CAS ≥3, NOSPECS ≥4, moderate-to-severe activity and duration under 3 months marked donors with ophthalmopathy.

The sample was blood. This rearrangement joins TRBV28 to TRBJ2-4; D gene uncertain. The receptor comes from a woman younger than 45 with Graves' ophthalmopathy. CDR3 residues: CASIGPKNVQYF. DNA of the CDR3: TGTGCCAGCATAGGACCAAAAAACGTTCAGTACTTC.